Listed here is a single T cell receptor beta chain. The antigen is not known. Regarding treatment: oral pan-JAK inhibitor, 5-10 mg twice daily. Individuals with alopecia areata gave both lesional scalp punch biopsies and peripheral blood for collection. The data originate from a study of CD8+ T cells in alopecia areata. Background on the study: Treated individuals took tofacitinib by mouth, 5 to 10 mg twice daily. Treated patients received severity scores based on the percentage of scalp area affected. The study's findings and limits: Tofacitinib significantly reduced both scalp clonality and expanded CD8+ clones among the top 100.

The CDR3 runs 15 residues. With V trimmed by 0 bases and J by 4 bases, 2 bases remained unmatched. CDR1 MNHNY and CDR2 SVGAGI come from the germline V gene (reference sequence). Isolated RNA was reverse transcribed into cDNA used as the sequencing template. Profiled with immunoSEQ multiplex PCR; TCRdb holds only in-frame clones, not every one. This table has roughly 170,000 clones, 58% appearing once. The sequence came from a human donor with alopecia areata. The specimen comprised CD8+ T cells sorted from blood, sampled at week 24, from a patient treated with tofacitinib. The chain links TRBV6-6 to TRBJ2-1, with 8 nucleotides matching TRBD1. CDR3 DNA sequence: TGTGCCAGCAGTTACTCCGGGACAGGATACAATGAGCAGTTCTTC. This codes for CASSYSGTGYNEQFF.